This T cell receptor beta chain was recovered during a study of T cell responses to AZD1222 COVID-19 vaccine (TCRdb year 2021). Concerning the study at large: A total of about 230 trial participants underwent TCR sequencing, of whom some 210 received two doses of AZD1222 and 26 received two doses of the MenACWY control vaccine. Trial participants were enrolled into age subgroups of 18-55, 56-69 and 70-plus years, which contained around 140, 26 and 57 TCR-sequenced participants, respectively. What the research found in general, with its limitations: After two AZD1222 doses, spike-specific TCR breadth and depth were significantly higher than at day 0 and than in MenACWY recipients. The 56-69-year group was small, and its depth increase did not reach significance, likely because of low power. Conclusions about previously exposed vaccinees were limited because only a handful of AZD1222 recipients were SARS-CoV-2 seropositive at baseline. Reportedly, close to half of the unique spike-specific TCRs recognized epitopes lying outside the regions that are mutated in the B.1.351 and B.1.1.7 variants. Because no day 14 peak-response samples were available, the repertoires could be characterized only after the peak T cell response. Participants were mostly white British and included more females than males, and it was suggested by the authors that clonal diversity may have been underestimated. The whole spike protein was spanned by vaccine-associated CD4 TCRs, and dominant responses were seen in regions 160-218 and 743-854.

The CDR3 regions of human TCRbeta chains were subjected to immunosequencing. The published analysis was carried out like this. Repertoire TCRs were matched against a reference library of SARS-CoV-2-specific TCRs generated with the MIRA antigen-specificity platform. Breadth was defined as the fraction of unique TCRs that were SARS-CoV-2-associated, and depth was defined as the fraction of total T cells that were SARS-CoV-2-associated. Using the MIRA data, every spike-specific TCR was mapped to the spike region that the TCR reacted to and assigned to either a CD4 or a CD8 class. Log10-transformed breadth and depth values were compared by one-way ANOVA with Sidak's multiple comparisons tests. Imported from immuneACCESS, the table was reduced by TCRdb to in-frame sequences with V and J called. These copies leave out some clones; in studies compared against another copy, an unresolved V gene accounts for under half, and the cause of the remainder is not known. V and J calls and clone size come straight from that table; D and trimming were deduced from the DNA. The sample profile shows roughly 180,000 clones; 90% to 95% of them were found once. The ten largest clones capture 1.5% to 2% of the sample.

Of note for this clone: Which antigen it targets is not known. Per-base quality was not reported, and no clone a single base away is much larger than it.

Via the germline V gene, CDR1 is MNHEY and CDR2 SVGAGI. After removal of 6 bases from V and 8 bases from J, the junction retains 10 bases not matched to a gene. The CDR3, from cysteine to phenylalanine, totals 15 residues. The CDR3 DNA has 45 bases and is translated from base 1. The time point label, as the study defines it: about 28 days (+/-7) after the second vaccine dose. Because spike-specific TCR depth and breadth did not differ between the two schedules, AZD1222 recipients who got a second dose at roughly 4 weeks were pooled with those who got a second dose at roughly 12 weeks. Vaccinee samples were obtained from the UK trials COV001 and COV002, which included a single-blind randomized controlled phase 2/3 trial of AZD1222 (ChAdOx1 nCoV-19) in healthy adults. For TCRbeta chain sequencing, PBMC samples were collected from trial participants at day 0 and at day 28 after the second dose.

The receptor's source is an adult who received the AZD1222 COVID-19 vaccine. This chain is built from TRBV6-5 and TRBJ1-3; 10 middle bases align to TRBD1. Here the sequenced sample was peripheral blood, taken 28 days after the second AZD1222 dose. The DNA sequence follows: TGTGCCAGCAGGTGGACAGGGGGTAAGAGAGACACCATATATTTT. This codes for CASRWTGGKRDTIYF.